This note documents a single TCR beta chain sequence. Clones were sequenced by immunoSEQ multiplex PCR, and TCRdb holds only the in-frame ones, with some missing. Among approximately 19,000 clones listed, roughly 90% were seen once. The V gene's germline CDR1 is LGHNA and CDR2 YSLEER. This CDR3 contains 15 residues. The V end was cut by 2 bases, the J end by 2 bases, with 13 bases between. The sample is drawn from a study of T cells in pancreatic ductal adenocarcinoma. Surgery without prior neoadjuvant therapy was the treatment of the selected pancreatic ductal adenocarcinoma patients. The TCR comes from a human donor with pancreatic ductal adenocarcinoma. The source material was PBMCs. The chain has TRBV4-3 and TRBJ2-7; D is possibly TRBD2 (6 bases). CDR3 region: CASSQILGGTYEQYF. The CDR3 coding sequence is TGCGCCAGCAGCCAAATCTTAGGAGGGACCTACGAGCAGTACTTC.